These T cell receptor beta chains were read from a single sample in a study of lymphopenia after photon versus proton radiotherapy. TCRdb's table, derived via immunoSEQ multiplex PCR, lists solely in-frame clones and lacks some. The data hold around 160,000 clones, with roughly nine tenths observed a single time. The sample consisted of peripheral blood, taken from a patient treated with photon-based radiotherapy. These TCRs come from a man in his forties or fifties with gastric cancer. Each CDR3 is given with its conserved first and last residue. D genes are given only for firm matches.

TRBJ2-2 TRBD2 TRBV5-1 CASSLRSGLANTGELFF
TRBJ2-7 NA TRBV7-7 CASSLYPGASYEQYF
TRBJ1-1 TRBD1 TRBV30 CAWRDRVRNTEAFF
TRBJ2-7 NA TRBV29-1 CSVVASTSYEQYF
TRBJ1-5 NA TRBV30 CAWSVGIGGLNQPQHF
NA NA TRBV7-9 CASSDQGGSPYEQYF
TRBJ2-1 NA TRBV7-6 CASSRGGREYKAYNEQFF
TRBJ2-5 TRBD1 TRBV5-6 CASSAAGTGGWETQYF
TRBJ2-5 TRBD2 TRBV11-2 CASSAMTSGGLETQYF
TRBJ2-7 TRBD1 TRBV19 CASSMVPGGTYEQYF
TRBJ1-1 NA TRBV6-5 CATGRGTEAFF
TRBJ1-1 NA TRBV7-9 CASSLIGGEGTEAFF
TRBJ2-2 NA TRBV6-4 CASSESGSNTGELFF
TRBJ2-3 TRBD1 TRBV7-3 CASSSTGTGTDTQYF
TRBJ1-4 NA TRBV5-1 CASSPDGGATNEKLFF
TRBJ2-4 NA TRBV9 CASSQGAVAKNIQYF
TRBJ1-4 NA TRBV7-9 CASSVNEKLFF
TRBJ2-7 NA TRBV5-8 CASTQDFYEQYF
TRBJ2-3 NA TRBV5-6 CASSLGTFSGTDTQYF
TRBJ1-1 NA TRBV10-2 CASSVFQGTEAFF